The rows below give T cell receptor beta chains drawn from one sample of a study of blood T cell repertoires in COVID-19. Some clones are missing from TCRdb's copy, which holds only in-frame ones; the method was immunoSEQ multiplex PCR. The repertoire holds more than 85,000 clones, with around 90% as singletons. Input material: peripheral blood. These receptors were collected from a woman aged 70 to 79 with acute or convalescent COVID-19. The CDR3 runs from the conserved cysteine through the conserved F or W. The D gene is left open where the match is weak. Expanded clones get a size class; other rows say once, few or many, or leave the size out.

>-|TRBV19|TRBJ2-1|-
TGTGCCAGTAGTATATCGGCAGGGATTTCTGCCAATGAGCAGTTCTTC
CASSISAGISANEQFF
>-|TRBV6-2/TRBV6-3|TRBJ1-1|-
TGTGCCAGCAGTTTCCGGACAGCGAACACTGAAGCTTTCTTT
CASSFRTANTEAFF
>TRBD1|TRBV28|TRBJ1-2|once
TGTGCCAGCAGTTTGACAGGGTATGGCTACACCTTC
CASSLTGYGYTF
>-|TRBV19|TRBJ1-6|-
TGTGCCAGTAGTCCAGGGAATCTTAATTCACCCCTCCACTTT
CASSPGNLNSPLHF
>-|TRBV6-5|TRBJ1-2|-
TGTGCCAGCAGGGTGGGGGGTGGCTACACCTTC
CASRVGGGYTF
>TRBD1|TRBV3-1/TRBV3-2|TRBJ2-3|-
TGTGCCAGCAGCCTCACCAAAGCCGGGACAGGGTCCACAGATACGCAGTATTTT
CASSLTKAGTGSTDTQYF
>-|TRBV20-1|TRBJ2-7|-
TGCAGTGCTAGAGTGCTAAACGAGCAGTACTTC
CSARVLNEQYF
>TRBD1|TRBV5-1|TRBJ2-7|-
TGCGCCAGCAGCTCACCGGGACAGAGTCACTACGAGCAGTACTTC
CASSSPGQSHYEQYF
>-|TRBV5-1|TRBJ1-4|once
TGCGCCAGCAGCTCCAGCGGGGGCCCGAATGAAAAACTGTTTTTT
CASSSSGGPNEKLFF
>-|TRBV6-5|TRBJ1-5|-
TGTGCCAGCAGTACCCCCGACAGGATCCAGCCCCAGCATTTT
CASSTPDRIQPQHF
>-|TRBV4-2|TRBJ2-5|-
TGTGCCAGCAGCCAAGAGTCAAGTGGGGGGGCCGAGACCCAGTACTTC
CASSQESSGGAETQYF
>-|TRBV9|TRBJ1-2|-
TGTGCCAGCAGCCCCGAGGGCGGATATGGCTACACCTTC
CASSPEGGYGYTF
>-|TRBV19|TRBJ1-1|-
TGTGCCAGTAGTCACCGGGACACGAACACTGAAGCTTTCTTT
CASSHRDTNTEAFF
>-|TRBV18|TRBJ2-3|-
TGTGCCAGCTCACCGAGGGACACCGACACAGATACGCAGTATTTT
CASSPRDTDTDTQYF
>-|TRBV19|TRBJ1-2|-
TGTGCCAGTAGACATACAGAAAACTATGGCTACACCTTC
CASRHTENYGYTF
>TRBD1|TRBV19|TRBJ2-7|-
TGTGCCAGTAGTGACCCCGGGACAGGCAACCCCTACGAGCAGTACTTC
CASSDPGTGNPYEQYF
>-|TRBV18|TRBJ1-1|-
TGTGCCAGCTCCTCGGGGGGGGGCGGCACTGAAGCTTTCTTT
CASSSGGGGTEAFF
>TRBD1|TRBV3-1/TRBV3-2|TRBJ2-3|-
TGTGCCAGCAGCCAAGATGGGACAGGCACCACAGATACGCAGTATTTT
CASSQDGTGTTDTQYF
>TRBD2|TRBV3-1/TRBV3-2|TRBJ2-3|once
TGTGCCAGCAGCCAACTACCCGGGACTAGCCCAGATACGCAGTATTTT
CASSQLPGTSPDTQYF
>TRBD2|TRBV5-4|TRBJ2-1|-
TGTGCCAGAGCCCCCCTAACTAGCGGGAGGCCTGAGCAGTTCTTC
CARAPLTSGRPEQFF
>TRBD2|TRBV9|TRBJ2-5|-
TGTGCCAGCAGTAGCGGGGGAGAAGAGACCCAGTACTTC
CASSSGGEETQYF
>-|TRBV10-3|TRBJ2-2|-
TGTGCCATCAAGGGGGGGGCCACCGGGGAGCTGTTTTTT
CAIKGGATGELFF
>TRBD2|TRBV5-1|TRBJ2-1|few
TGCGCCAGCAGCTTGGGTAGCGGGAGCCTCTACAATGAGCAGTTCTTC
CASSLGSGSLYNEQFF
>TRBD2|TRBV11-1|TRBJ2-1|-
TGTGCCAGCAGCTTAAGGCCTAGCGGGGCCTACAATGAGCAGTTCTTC
CASSLRPSGAYNEQFF
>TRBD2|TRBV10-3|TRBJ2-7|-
TGTGCCATCAGTGAGTCTAGCGGGACCCTGGGAGAGCAGTACTTC
CAISESSGTLGEQYF
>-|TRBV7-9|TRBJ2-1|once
TGTGCCAGCAGCTCGCCGAGTTTAAACGAGCAGTTCTTC
CASSSPSLNEQFF
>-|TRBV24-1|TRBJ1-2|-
TGTGCCACCGTAGTGTGGGCGTGGGGCTACACCTTC
CATVVWAWGYTF
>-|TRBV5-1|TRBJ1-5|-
TGCGCCAGCAGCTTGGGGGCAGGGACATATAGCAATCAGCCCCAGCATTTT
CASSLGAGTYSNQPQHF
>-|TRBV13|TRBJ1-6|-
TGTGCCAGCAGCTATTACGGGGGTTCTTCACCCCTCCACTTT
CASSYYGGSSPLHF
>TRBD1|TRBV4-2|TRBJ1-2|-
TGTGCCAGCAGCCAACCCACTGCTGGACAGGGAGTCCATGGCTACACCTTC
CASSQPTAGQGVHGYTF
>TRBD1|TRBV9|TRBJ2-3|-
TGTGCCAGCAGCGTAGAAGGGGGCGCAGTAGGTATCACAGATACGCAGTATTTT
CASSVEGGAVGITDTQYF
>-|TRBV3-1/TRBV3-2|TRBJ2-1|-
TGTGCCAGCAGCCAAGGTGTTGCGGTAAGCTCCTACAATGAGCAGTTCTTC
CASSQGVAVSSYNEQFF
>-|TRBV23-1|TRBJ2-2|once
TGCGCCAGCAGTCACCCAGGGTCGGACACCGGGGAGCTGTTTTTT
CASSHPGSDTGELFF
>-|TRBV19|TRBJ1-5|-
TGTGCCAGTAGTATAATGGACACAGGCAATCAGCCCCAGCATTTT
CASSIMDTGNQPQHF